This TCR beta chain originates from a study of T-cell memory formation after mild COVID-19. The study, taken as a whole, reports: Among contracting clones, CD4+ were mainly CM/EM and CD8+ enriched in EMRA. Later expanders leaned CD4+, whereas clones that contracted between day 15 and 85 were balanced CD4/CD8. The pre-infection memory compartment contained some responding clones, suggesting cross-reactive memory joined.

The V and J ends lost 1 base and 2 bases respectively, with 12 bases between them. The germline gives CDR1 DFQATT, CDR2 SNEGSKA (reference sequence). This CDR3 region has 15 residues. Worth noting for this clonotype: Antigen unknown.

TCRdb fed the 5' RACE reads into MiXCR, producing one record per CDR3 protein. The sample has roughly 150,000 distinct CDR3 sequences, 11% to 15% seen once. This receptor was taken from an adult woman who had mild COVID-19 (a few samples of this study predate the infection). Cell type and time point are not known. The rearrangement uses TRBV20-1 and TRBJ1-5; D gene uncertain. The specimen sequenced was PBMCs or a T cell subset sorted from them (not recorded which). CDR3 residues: CSARGQGLGNQPQHF. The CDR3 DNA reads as TGCAGTGCTAGAGGCCAAGGGTTAGGCAATCAGCCCCAGCATTTT.